These 8 T cell receptor beta chains originate from one sample sequenced in a study of Graves' ophthalmopathy and Graves' hyperthyroidism. Amplifying from RNA transcripts, the study obtained TCR beta CDR3 regions. HTBI primers primed a first-round RT-PCR, and a second-round multiplex PCR followed. Each CDR3 protein is one row after TCRdb ran MiXCR on the multiplex PCR reads. The repertoire holds around 1,200,000 distinct CDR3 sequences, 35% to 45% seen once, with around 10% in the top ten. Sequencing was done on a sample of peripheral blood or thyroid tissue (not recorded which). The receptors shown here come from an adult man with Graves' hyperthyroidism.

This chain joins TRBV10-2 and TRBJ1-2, with TRBD1 as a possible D gene (5 bases). This CDR3 spans 14 amino acids. The germline CDR1 and CDR2 sequences are WSHSY and SAAADI. The V end lost 4 bases, the J end lost 8 bases, and 17 bases lay between the germline ends. CDR3 loop: CASSAGLAGRGYTF. The CDR3 nucleotides read TGCGCCAGCAGTGCCGGACTAGCGGGACGCGGCTACACCTTC.

This clonotype was observed many times. The chain combines TRBV7-8 with TRBJ1-5; tentative D call: TRBD1 (6 bases). This CDR3 is built from 17 residues. Germline loops: CDR1 SGHVS, CDR2 FQNEAQ. Trimming took off 0 bases at V and 7 bases at J, with 19 bases between the two ends. Here the CDR3 DNA reads TGTGCCAGCAGCTTAGCGATCGTGCCAGGGGTTTGGCAGCCCCAGCATTTT. Encoded protein: CASSLAIVPGVWQPQHF.

Many counts were recorded for this clonotype. The chain carries TRBV10-3 and TRBJ1-6, with 9 bases fitting TRBD1. The CDR3 has 14 amino acids. Germline V gives CDR1 ENHRY, CDR2 SYGVKD. J was trimmed by 5 bases and V by 10 bases; bases with no gene match: 6. The CDR3 region is CASRRTGDNSPLHF. The CDR3 region has the DNA TGTGCCAGCAGGCGGACAGGGGATAATTCACCCCTCCACTTT.

The V call is TRBV14, the J call TRBJ2-7, with 8 bases fitting TRBD2. Germline V gene sequence: CDR1 SGHDN, CDR2 FVKESK. The CDR3 extends over 15 amino acids. The V and J ends lost 3 bases and 2 bases, in that order; junction bases with no gene match: 6. The CDR3 is CASSHTSGTTYEQYF. DNA of the CDR3: TGTGCCAGCAGCCATACTAGCGGTACTACCTACGAGCAGTACTTC. Together with reference TRBV14 and TRBJ2-7, the CDR3 gives the full variable domain: EAGVTQFPSHSVIEKGQTVTLRCDPISGHDNLYWYRRVMGKEIKFLLHFVKESKQDESGMPNNRFLAERTGGTYSTLKVQPAELEDSGVYFCASSHTSGTTYEQYFGPGTRLTVT.

The CDR3 region has the DNA TGTGCCAGCAGCTTAGGTTCAGGGCAAGCAAGCTATGGCTACACCTTC. This codes for CASSLGSGQASYGYTF. The chain recombines TRBV7-8 with TRBJ1-2; a weak D match, TRBD1 (5 bases). With 1 base removed from V and 4 bases from J, the gap between germline ends came to 16 bases. CDR1 is SGHVS, CDR2 FQNEAQ, per germline. This CDR3 is 16 amino acids long.

This clonotype showed up many times. J is TRBJ1-2 and V is TRBV27; a possible D gene is TRBD1 (5 bases). The CDR3 is 15 amino acids. Trimming shortened V by 5 bases and J by 6 bases, and 19 bases separated the two germline ends. Germline CDR1 and CDR2: MNHEY and SMNVEV (reference sequence). The DNA for the CDR3 is TGTGCCAGCAGTCCTTTAGCACAATGGGGCGATGGCTACACCTTC. It specifies CASSPLAQWGDGYTF.

This clonotype occurred a few times. This chain uses TRBV25-1 with TRBJ2-1; 7 bases agree with TRBD1. CDR3 size: 15 residues. Germline V lookup: CDR1 MGHDK, CDR2 SYGVNS. V trimming: 7 bases; J trimming: 8 bases; junction bases outside the gene matches: 14. CDR3 amino acids: CASKRRQGRLDEQFF. The CDR3 bases are TGTGCCAGCAAGAGAAGACAGGGTAGGCTGGATGAGCAGTTCTTC.

V usage is TRBV6-5 and J usage is TRBJ2-7; D tentatively reads TRBD1 or TRBD2 (5 bases each). The CDR3 sequence is 15 residues long. Deletions cut 2 bases from V and 4 bases from J, with 15 bases between. The germline V gene has CDR1 MNHEY and CDR2 SVGAGI. CDR3 amino acids: CASSYVGVGGYEQYF. DNA for the CDR3: TGTGCCAGCAGTTACGTGGGGGTTGGGGGTTACGAGCAGTACTTC.